The 29 T cell receptor beta chains in this list originate from one sample, sequenced in a study of cytotoxic CD8 clonotypes in ibrutinib-treated CLL. Assay used: immunoSEQ multiplex PCR; TCRdb lists only in-frame clones, some missing. The profile shows roughly 52,000 clones, roughly 50% of them singletons. The sequencing used PBMCs, collected after 12 months of ibrutinib treatment. Receptors originate from a human donor with chronic lymphocytic leukemia.

This clone was seen a few times. J is TRBJ1-4 and V is TRBV7-2; D gene unclear. The V gene's germline CDR1 is SGHTA and CDR2 FQGNSA. The CDR3 loop spans 17 amino acids. Trimming removed 1 base at V and 2 bases at J, with 14 bases between. The CDR3 spells CASSLGVGRGTNEKLFF. CDR3 DNA sequence: TGTGCCAGCAGCTTAGGAGTAGGTCGAGGGACTAATGAAAAACTGTTTTTT.

The V call is TRBV9, the J call TRBJ2-5; 14 bases are a match to TRBD2. The ends lost 0 bases at V and 5 bases at J; junction bases unmatched: 9. The CDR3 is 18 amino acids. Per the germline V gene, CDR1 is SGDLS and CDR2 is YYNGEE. The CDR3 sequence: CASSVGTSGRWMGETQYF. The CDR3 DNA reads as TGTGCCAGCAGCGTAGGGACTAGCGGGAGGTGGATGGGGGAGACCCAGTACTTC.

This sequence joins TRBV5-4 and TRBJ2-5, with TRBD1 matching 8 bases. Looked up from germline, CDR1 is SGHNT and CDR2 is YYREEE (reference sequence). The CDR3 has 14 amino acids. V lost 5 bases, J lost 4 bases, and 7 bases stayed unmatched. This CDR3 reads CASRRDRGPETQYF. The CDR3 nucleotides are TGTGCCAGCAGGCGAGACAGGGGTCCAGAGACCCAGTACTTC.

This clone has at least ten counts. The chain couples TRBV2 to TRBJ2-3; TRBD2 might be the D (7 bases). V lost 8 bases to trimming and J lost 6 bases, with 9 bases between them. This CDR3 has 11 residues. The germline gives CDR1 SNHLY, CDR2 FYNNEI. In DNA, the CDR3 is TGTGCCAGCGGGAGGGGGGATACGCAGTATTTT. Amino acids: CASGRGDTQYF.

This chain links TRBV6-1 with TRBJ2-7; TRBD2 might be the D (6 bases). The CDR3 is 16 amino acids. Trimming shortened V by 1 base and J by 4 bases, and 17 bases separated the two germline ends. Germline lookup yields CDR1 MNHNS and CDR2 SASEGT. This chain's CDR3 is CASSEGVGGAEYEQYF. The CDR3 DNA reads TGTGCCAGCAGTGAAGGGGTCGGGGGAGCCGAATACGAGCAGTACTTC.

This clone was picked up many times. The gene calls are TRBV11-2 and TRBJ2-7, with no clear D. CDR1 and CDR2 from the germline V gene are SGHAT and FQNNGV. The CDR3 contains 12 residues. With 5 bases removed from V and 0 bases from J, the gap between germline ends came to 5 bases. The CDR3 nucleotides are TGTGCCAGCAGCGCCACCTCCTACGAGCAGTACTTC. This sequence encodes CASSATSYEQYF.

This chain uses TRBV30 with TRBJ2-7; weak D call: TRBD2 (5 bases). The CDR3 runs 13 residues. Germline CDR1 is GTSNPN and CDR2 is SVGIG (reference sequence). Trimming shortened V by 0 bases and J by 7 bases, and 13 bases separated the two germline ends. CDR3 residues: CAWSVKGTGEQYF. CDR3 in DNA: TGTGCCTGGAGTGTCAAGGGAACGGGGGAGCAGTACTTC.

This clone was seen only a few times. One end of the junction does not line up with germline, which may come from a read error. The rearrangement uses TRBV13 and TRBJ2-1; TRBD2 agrees at 11 bases. The CDR3 totals 14 residues. Looked up from germline, CDR1 is PRHDT and CDR2 is FYEKMQ (reference sequence). In nucleotides, the CDR3 is TGTGCCAGCAGGTTAGCGGGAGGGTACAATGAGCAGTTCTTC. This codes for CASRLAGGYNEQFF. The complete variable domain, with remaining parts taken from reference TRBV13 and TRBJ2-1, reads AAGVIQSPRHLIKEKRETATLKCYPIPRHDTVYWYQQGPGQDPQFLISFYEKMQSDKGSIPDRFSAQQFSDYHSELNMSSLELGDSALYFCASRLAGGYNEQFFGPGTRLTVL.

This clone was detected only a few times. The chain carries TRBV28 and TRBJ2-7, with 12 positions matching TRBD2. With 0 bases clipped from V and 6 bases from J, the junction kept 9 bases outside the gene matches. CDR3 size: 17 residues. Germline V CDR1 and CDR2: MDHEN, SYDVKM. The CDR3 spells CASSLWDLAGGPGEQYF. DNA of the CDR3: TGTGCCAGCAGTTTATGGGATCTAGCGGGAGGGCCGGGCGAGCAGTACTTC. The variable domain in full, completed from reference TRBV28 and TRBJ2-7, reads DVKVTQSSRYLVKRTGEKVFLECVQDMDHENMFWYRQDPGLGLRLIYFSYDVKMKEKGDIPEGYSVSREKKERFSLILESASTNQTSMYLCASSLWDLAGGPGEQYFGPGTRLTVT.

This clone came up a few times. This sequence joins TRBV11-3 and TRBJ2-1; 7 bases are shared with TRBD2. The germline CDR1 and CDR2 sequences are SGHNT and YENEEA. Trimming took 1 base from V and 8 from J; bases not matched to a gene: 8. This CDR3 has 15 amino acids. CDR3 protein: CASSLGAGASDEQFF. The CDR3 DNA reads as TGTGCCAGCAGCTTAGGTGCGGGAGCGTCTGATGAGCAGTTCTTC.

The CDR3 region is CASRLRDKQETQYF. The DNA for the CDR3 is TGCGCCAGCAGGTTGCGGGATAAGCAAGAGACCCAGTACTTC. J is TRBJ2-5 and V is TRBV5-1; a weak D match, TRBD2 (6 bases). V was cut by 5 bases and J by 2 bases, with 13 bases left in between. Germline CDR1 and CDR2: SGHRS and YFSETQ. The CDR3 runs to 14 residues.

The chain couples TRBV25-1 to TRBJ2-1; D unresolved. Germline V gene lookup returns CDR1 MGHDK and CDR2 SYGVNS. Trimming took off 5 bases at V and 13 bases at J, with 15 bases between the two ends. The CDR3 is made up of 12 amino acids. CDR3 DNA sequence: TGTGCCAGCAGTCAAGATAGGGTACCCCAGTTCTTC. It translates to CASSQDRVPQFF.

This rearrangement joins TRBV5-6 to TRBJ1-3; TRBD1 agrees at 9 bases. The junction had 7 bases not matched to a gene; V was cut back by 2 bases and J by 4 bases. This CDR3 spans 16 amino acids. The germline V gene has CDR1 SGHDT and CDR2 YYEEEE. The DNA of the CDR3 is TGTGCCAGCAGCTTTCAGACGGGACAGGGAGGAAACACCATATATTTT. This sequence encodes CASSFQTGQGGNTIYF.

The table lists this clone with many counts. The chain uses TRBV7-2 and TRBJ1-6; 8 bases match TRBD1. V gave up 4 bases and J gave up 7 bases; unmatched junction bases: 6. The CDR3 consists of 15 residues. Looked up from germline, CDR1 is SGHTA and CDR2 is FQGNSA. The CDR3 spells CASSSRQGWNSPLHF. The CDR3 DNA sequence: TGTGCCAGCAGCTCTCGACAGGGGTGGAATTCACCCCTCCACTTT.

The chain joins TRBV28 to TRBJ2-1; tentative D call: TRBD1 (5 bases). Germline CDR1 MDHEN, CDR2 SYDVKM. The CDR3 has 14 amino acids. V dropped 3 bases and J dropped 4 bases, with 10 bases sitting between them. As DNA, the CDR3 is TGTGCCAGCAGTTTTACCCAGGGTTACAATGAGCAGTTCTTC. Protein sequence: CASSFTQGYNEQFF.

This clone was seen ten or more times. The sample holds other DNA sequences that translate to the same CDR3. V usage is TRBV6-1 and J usage is TRBJ1-4, with D perhaps matching TRBD1 (5 bases). Trimming left V 5 bases short and J 3 bases short, with 7 bases between. Germline lookup yields CDR1 MNHNS and CDR2 SASEGT. The CDR3 runs to 13 residues. The CDR3 is CASSRGPNEKLFF. In nucleotides, the CDR3 is TGTGCCAGCAGTCGGGGACCTAATGAAAAACTGTTTTTT.

The V and J genes are TRBV13 and TRBJ1-1; 7 bases map to TRBD1. The CDR3 totals 17 residues. Germline V gene lookup returns CDR1 PRHDT and CDR2 FYEKMQ (reference sequence). With 2 bases clipped from V and 3 bases from J, the junction kept 12 bases outside the gene matches. The chain's CDR3 is CASSLKDRDTGDTEAFF. The CDR3 DNA reads as TGTGCCAGCAGCTTAAAAGACAGGGATACGGGGGACACTGAAGCTTTCTTT. The full variable domain, with the rest looked up from reference TRBV13 and TRBJ1-1, is AAGVIQSPRHLIKEKRETATLKCYPIPRHDTVYWYQQGPGQDPQFLISFYEKMQSDKGSIPDRFSAQQFSDYHSELNMSSLELGDSALYFCASSLKDRDTGDTEAFFGQGTRLTVV.

This chain links TRBV28 with TRBJ1-2, with D possibly being TRBD1 (5 bases). CDR3 length equals 15 residues. Trimming pared 6 bases from V and 5 bases from J, leaving 19 bases between. CDR1 and CDR2 from the germline V gene are MDHEN and SYDVKM. CDR3 DNA sequence: TGTGCCAGCAGGCCCCGTGTGGGGGATGGATATGGCTACACCTTC. Amino acid sequence: CASRPRVGDGYGYTF.

The J gene is TRBJ2-7, the V gene TRBV4-1, with D possibly TRBD2 on 6 matching bases. The CDR3 is 14 residues long. Germline V gene lookup returns CDR1 MGHRA and CDR2 YSYEKL. The V end lost 1 base, the J end lost 5 bases, and 12 bases lay between the germline ends. The CDR3 DNA reads TGCGCCAGCAGCCAAGCCGGGCCGGGGGACGAGCAGTACTTC. It encodes CASSQAGPGDEQYF.

The J gene is TRBJ1-1, the V gene TRBV19, with D possibly TRBD1 on 5 matching bases. V was pared by 5 bases and J by 0 bases, with 16 bases between. Germline V gene sequence: CDR1 LNHDA, CDR2 SQIVND (reference sequence). The CDR3 extends over 16 amino acids. This CDR3 is CASSPPVQGVNTEAFF. CDR3 coding DNA: TGTGCCAGTAGTCCACCGGTGCAGGGAGTGAACACTGAAGCTTTCTTT.

About this clone: The identical CDR3 is also encoded by other nucleotide sequences in the sample. The genes are TRBV20-1 and TRBJ1-2, with 7 bases lining up with TRBD1. Germline V gene lookup returns CDR1 DFQATT and CDR2 SNEGSKA (reference sequence). There are 11 residues in the CDR3. Trimming cost V 2 bases and J 8 bases; bases outside gene matches: 2. The CDR3 nucleotides are TGCAGTGCTAGACAGGGGGGCGGCTACACCTTC. Its translation: CSARQGGGYTF.

This clone was counted a few times. The DNA of the CDR3 is TGCAGCGTTGGGCCACCGACAAGAACATTGGGAGGCTACACCTTC. Translated, it gives CSVGPPTRTLGGYTF. V gene TRBV29-1 combines with J gene TRBJ1-2; D is uncertain. V lost 4 bases, J lost 8 bases, and 23 bases lay in between. The CDR3 runs to 15 residues. Germline CDR1 SQVTM, CDR2 ANQGSEA.

The J gene is TRBJ2-7, the V gene TRBV28, with 7 bases that match TRBD1. The CDR3 extends over 15 amino acids. The trim removed 0 bases at V and 2 bases at J, leaving 4 bases unmatched. The germline V gene has CDR1 MDHEN and CDR2 SYDVKM. The CDR3 DNA is TGTGCCAGCAGTTTATGGGGGCAGGGGGCCTACGAGCAGTACTTC. It codes for CASSLWGQGAYEQYF.

J is TRBJ1-2 and V is TRBV18; a weak D match, TRBD1 (5 bases). Looked up from germline, CDR1 is KGHSH and CDR2 is LQKENI. Trimming stripped 3 bases from V and 6 bases from J, with 20 bases between. The CDR3 sequence is 16 residues long. The CDR3 DNA is TGTGCCAGCTCACCGCTATCGCGGGGCGTAAGGGATGGCTACACCTTC. Protein: CASSPLSRGVRDGYTF.

This clone was observed a few times. The CDR3 DNA follows: TGTGCCAGCAGCCCCAAAGCCTACAATGAGCAGTTCTTC. Translating it yields CASSPKAYNEQFF. The chain recombines TRBV7-9 with TRBJ2-1; D unclear. Trimming pared 5 bases from V and 2 bases from J, leaving 7 bases between. Germline values: CDR1 SEHNR, CDR2 FQNEAQ (reference sequence). The CDR3 loop spans 13 amino acids.

The V call is TRBV11-2, the J call TRBJ2-3; D is possibly TRBD1 or TRBD2 (5 bases each). Germline lookup yields CDR1 SGHAT and CDR2 FQNNGV. CDR3 length equals 15 residues. V was shortened by 2 bases and J by 1 base, with 10 bases between the two germline ends. The CDR3 DNA reads as TGTGCCAGCAGCTTATCGGGGCTTGGCACAGATACGCAGTATTTT. It is translated as CASSLSGLGTDTQYF.

The chain links TRBV5-6 to TRBJ2-1; D is ambiguous. The CDR3 runs to 18 residues. The germline V gene has CDR1 SGHDT and CDR2 YYEEEE. V was cut by 0 bases and J by 4 bases, with 20 bases left in between. CDR3 sequence: CASSLAPRKLVIYNEQFF. In DNA, the CDR3 is TGTGCCAGCAGCTTGGCCCCGCGTAAGTTGGTAATATACAATGAGCAGTTCTTC.

The V call is TRBV29-1, the J call TRBJ2-2; 11 bases are a match to TRBD2. CDR1 and CDR2 (germline): SQVTM, ANQGSEA. This CDR3 contains 15 residues. Unmatched junction bases numbered 10, after V lost 7 bases and J lost 6 bases. The CDR3 sequence: CSALTSGRHAGELFF. The CDR3 DNA sequence: TGCAGCGCCCTAACTAGCGGGAGACATGCCGGGGAGCTGTTTTTT.

The J gene is TRBJ1-2, the V gene TRBV6-1; tentatively, D is TRBD1 (5 bases). The V end lost 4 bases, the J end lost 4 bases, and 13 bases lay between the germline ends. CDR1 MNHNS and CDR2 SASEGT come from the germline V gene. CDR3 length: 14 residues. The CDR3 nucleotides are TGTGCCAGCAGTGTGAGTTCCGGGACCTATGGCTACACCTTC. Its protein product is CASSVSSGTYGYTF.